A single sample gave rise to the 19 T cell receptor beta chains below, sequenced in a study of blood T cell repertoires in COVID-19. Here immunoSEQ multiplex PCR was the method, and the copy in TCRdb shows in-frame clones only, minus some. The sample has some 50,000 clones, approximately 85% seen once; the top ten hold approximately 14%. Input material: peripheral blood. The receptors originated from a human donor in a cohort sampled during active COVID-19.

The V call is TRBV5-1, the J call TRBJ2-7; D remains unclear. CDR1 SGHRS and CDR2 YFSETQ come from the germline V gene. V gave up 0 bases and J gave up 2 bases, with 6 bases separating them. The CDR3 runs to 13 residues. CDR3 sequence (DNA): TGCGCCAGCAGCTTGGACGGTCCCTACGAGCAGTACTTC. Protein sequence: CASSLDGPYEQYF.

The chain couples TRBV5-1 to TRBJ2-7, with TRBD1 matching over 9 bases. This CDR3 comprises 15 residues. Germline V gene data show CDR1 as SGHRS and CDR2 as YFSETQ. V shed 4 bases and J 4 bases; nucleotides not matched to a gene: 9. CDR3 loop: CASSRGGTGQYEQYF. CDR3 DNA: TGCGCCAGCAGCAGGGGCGGGACAGGGCAATACGAGCAGTACTTC.

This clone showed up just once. This CDR3 reads CASRRAAVAEKLFF. DNA for the CDR3: TGTGCCAGCAGGCGGGCCGCGGTGGCTGAAAAACTGTTTTTT. The chain couples TRBV28 to TRBJ1-4; D is unclear. The CDR3 length is 14 residues. V lost 6 bases, J lost 7 bases, and 15 bases lay in between. CDR1 and CDR2 (germline): MDHEN, SYDVKM.

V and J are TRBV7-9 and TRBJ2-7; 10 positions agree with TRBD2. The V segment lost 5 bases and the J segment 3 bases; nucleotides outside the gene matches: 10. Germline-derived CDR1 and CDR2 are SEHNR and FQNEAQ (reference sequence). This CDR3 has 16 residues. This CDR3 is CASSPTVAGGLYEQYF. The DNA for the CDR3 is TGTGCCAGCAGCCCCACCGTAGCGGGAGGCCTCTACGAGCAGTACTTC.

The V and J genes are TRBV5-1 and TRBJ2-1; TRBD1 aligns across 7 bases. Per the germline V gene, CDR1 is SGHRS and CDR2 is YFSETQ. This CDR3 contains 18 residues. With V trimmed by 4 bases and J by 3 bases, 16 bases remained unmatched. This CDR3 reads CASSTTDNRGPNYNEQFF. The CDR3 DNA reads TGCGCCAGCAGCACCACGGATAACAGGGGACCTAACTACAATGAGCAGTTCTTC.

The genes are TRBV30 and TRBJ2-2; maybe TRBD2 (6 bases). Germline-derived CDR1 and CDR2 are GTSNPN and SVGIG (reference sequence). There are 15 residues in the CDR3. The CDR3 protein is CAGGWLALNTGELFF. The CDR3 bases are TGTGCTGGGGGGTGGCTAGCGCTTAACACCGGGGAGCTGTTTTTT.

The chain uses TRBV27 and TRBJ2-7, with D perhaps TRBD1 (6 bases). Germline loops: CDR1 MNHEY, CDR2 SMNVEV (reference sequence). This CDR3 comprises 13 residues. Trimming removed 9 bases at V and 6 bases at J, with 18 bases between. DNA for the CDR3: TGTGCCAGTAGGGGGAGCTCCAGGGTCGAGCAGTACTTC. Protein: CASRGSSRVEQYF.

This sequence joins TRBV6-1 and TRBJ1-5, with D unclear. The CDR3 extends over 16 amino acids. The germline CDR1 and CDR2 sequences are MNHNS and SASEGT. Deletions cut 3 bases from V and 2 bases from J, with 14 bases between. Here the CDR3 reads CASSDNPRVGNQPQHF. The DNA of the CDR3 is TGTGCCAGCAGTGATAACCCACGCGTGGGCAATCAGCCCCAGCATTTT.

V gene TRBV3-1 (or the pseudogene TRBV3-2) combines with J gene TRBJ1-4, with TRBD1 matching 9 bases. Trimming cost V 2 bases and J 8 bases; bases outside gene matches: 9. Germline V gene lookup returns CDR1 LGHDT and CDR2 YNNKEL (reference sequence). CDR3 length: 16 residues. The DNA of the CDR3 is TGTGCCAGCAGCCAAATGTTGGGACAGGGTAACGAAAAACTGTTTTTT. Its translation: CASSQMLGQGNEKLFF.

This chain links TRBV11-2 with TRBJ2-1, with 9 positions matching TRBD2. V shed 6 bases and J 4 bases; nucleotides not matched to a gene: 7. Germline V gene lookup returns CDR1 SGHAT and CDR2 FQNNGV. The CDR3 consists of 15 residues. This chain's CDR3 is CASSQPSGIYNEQFF. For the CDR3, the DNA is TGTGCCAGCAGTCAACCTAGCGGGATATACAATGAGCAGTTCTTC. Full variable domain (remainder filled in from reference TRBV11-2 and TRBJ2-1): EAGVAQSPRYKIIEKRQSVAFWCNPISGHATLYWYQQILGQGPKLLIQFQNNGVVDDSQLPKDRFSAERLKGVDSTLKIQPAKLEDSAVYLCASSQPSGIYNEQFFGPGTRLTVL.

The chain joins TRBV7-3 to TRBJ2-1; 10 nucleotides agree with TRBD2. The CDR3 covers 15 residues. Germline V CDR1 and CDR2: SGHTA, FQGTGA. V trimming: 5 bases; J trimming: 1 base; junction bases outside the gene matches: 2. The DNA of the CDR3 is TGTGCCAGCAGCCCGACTAGCGGGTCCTACAATGAGCAGTTCTTC. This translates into CASSPTSGSYNEQFF.

The CDR3 is CASRGKKESSTGAFF. Written as DNA, the CDR3 is TGTGCCAGTCGGGGGAAGAAGGAGAGCTCCACTGGGGCTTTCTTT. The rearrangement joins TRBV19 to TRBJ1-1; maybe TRBD1 (5 bases). Germline V gene data show CDR1 as LNHDA and CDR2 as SQIVND (reference sequence). V lost 8 bases, J lost 11 bases, and 27 bases lay in between. The CDR3 has 15 amino acids.

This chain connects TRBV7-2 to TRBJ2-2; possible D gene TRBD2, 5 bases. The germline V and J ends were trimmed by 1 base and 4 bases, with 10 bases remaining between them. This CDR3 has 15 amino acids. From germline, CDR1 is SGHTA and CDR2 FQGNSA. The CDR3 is CASSLVSGSTGELFF. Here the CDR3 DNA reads TGTGCCAGCAGCTTAGTTTCGGGGAGCACCGGGGAGCTGTTTTTT.

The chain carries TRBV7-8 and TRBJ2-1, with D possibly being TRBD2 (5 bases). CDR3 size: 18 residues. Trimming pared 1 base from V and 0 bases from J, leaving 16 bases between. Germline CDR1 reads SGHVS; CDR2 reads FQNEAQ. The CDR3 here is CASSLGGEGGSSYNEQFF. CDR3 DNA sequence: TGTGCCAGCAGCTTAGGGGGAGAGGGCGGAAGCTCCTACAATGAGCAGTTCTTC.

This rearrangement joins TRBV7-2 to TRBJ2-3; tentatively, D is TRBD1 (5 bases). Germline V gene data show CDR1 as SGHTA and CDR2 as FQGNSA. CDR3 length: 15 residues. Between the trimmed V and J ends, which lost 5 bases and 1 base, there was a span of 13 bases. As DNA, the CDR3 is TGTGCCAGCAGCCCGACAGCCCTCCGCACAGATACGCAGTATTTT. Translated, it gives CASSPTALRTDTQYF. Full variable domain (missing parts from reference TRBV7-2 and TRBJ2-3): GAGVSQSPSNKVTEKGKDVELRCDPISGHTALYWYRQSLGQGLEFLIYFQGNSAPDKSGLPSDRFSAERTGGSVSTLTIQRTQQEDSAVYLCASSPTALRTDTQYFGPGTRLTVL.

CDR3 region: CASSLGGTGGTDTQYF. The CDR3 bases are TGTGCCAGCAGTTTAGGCGGGACAGGCGGCACAGATACGCAGTATTTT. The V and J genes are TRBV28 and TRBJ2-3, with 8 nucleotides matching TRBD1. V shed 2 bases, J shed 1 base, and the junction held 5 bases outside the gene matches. Germline lookup yields CDR1 MDHEN and CDR2 SYDVKM. This CDR3 spans 16 amino acids. Complete variable domain (other parts from reference TRBV28 and TRBJ2-3): DVKVTQSSRYLVKRTGEKVFLECVQDMDHENMFWYRQDPGLGLRLIYFSYDVKMKEKGDIPEGYSVSREKKERFSLILESASTNQTSMYLCASSLGGTGGTDTQYFGPGTRLTVL.

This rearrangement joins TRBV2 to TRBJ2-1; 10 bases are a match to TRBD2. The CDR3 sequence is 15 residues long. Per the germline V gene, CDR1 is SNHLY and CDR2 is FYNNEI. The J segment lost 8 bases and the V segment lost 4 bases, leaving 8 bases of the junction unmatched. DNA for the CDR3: TGTGCCAGCAGTGTCGCCCTAGCGGGAGCACATGAGCAGTTCTTC. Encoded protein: CASSVALAGAHEQFF.

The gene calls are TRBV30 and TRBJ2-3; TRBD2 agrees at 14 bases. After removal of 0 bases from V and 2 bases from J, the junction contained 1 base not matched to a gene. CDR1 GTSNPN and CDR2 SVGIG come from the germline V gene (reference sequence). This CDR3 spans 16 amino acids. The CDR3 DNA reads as TGTGCCTGGAGTGTGGGACTAGCGGGAGCCACAGATACGCAGTATTTT. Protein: CAWSVGLAGATDTQYF.

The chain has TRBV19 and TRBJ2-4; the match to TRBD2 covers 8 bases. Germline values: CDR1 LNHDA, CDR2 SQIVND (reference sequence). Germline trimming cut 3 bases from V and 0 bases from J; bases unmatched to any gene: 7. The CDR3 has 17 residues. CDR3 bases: TGTGCCAGTAGTATGATCCTGGCGGGGGGAGCCAAAAACATTCAGTACTTC. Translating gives CASSMILAGGAKNIQYF.